The following is a T cell receptor (beta chain) sequence with its context. This clonotype was counted a few times. It lacks a known antigen. No quality values exist for individual bases; no much larger clone is one base distant. The source of the sample is a study of T cells after yellow fever vaccination (dated by TCRdb to between 2019 and 2020). Regarding the complete study: The SMART-Seq v4 Ultra Low Input RNA kit was used to prepare libraries from fractions with low cell numbers. To track T-cell clones before and after primary and booster YFV17D yellow fever vaccination, bulk TCR alpha and beta repertoires were sequenced longitudinally. The cohort comprised two healthy male donors, one aged 18 to 29 and one aged 30 to 40 years. Blood samples were taken at several timepoints before and after primary and secondary immunization, and bulk PBMC replicates and cell subsets were isolated.

Beyond this particular receptor, the publication reports: FACS-sorted repertoires could contain abundant contaminating clonotypes from the bulk population, so computational filtering was required. Because only a couple of donors were included in the study, the extent to which the findings can be generalized is limited. After the booster, most clones that had expanded after primary vaccination were detected again (around 95% of CD4 and around 88% of CD8), suggesting broad maintenance of memory. A small fraction of clonotypes showed up in both the CD4 and CD8 compartments, probably as a result of convergent recombination. The secondary T-cell response was found to be weaker but faster than the primary response, with a peak reached on day 5 rather than on day 15.

The sample's treatment or condition, from its label and the paper: live attenuated yellow fever vaccine strain. At each blood-draw timepoint, two biological replicates of bulk PBMCs were obtained. A standard Ficoll-Paque protocol was used to isolate PBMCs from peripheral blood. TriZol was used to extract RNA from bulk PBMCs, CD4 and CD8 fractions, and dextramer-positive and dextramer-negative fractions. Synthesis of TCR cDNA relied on 5'RACE template switching, a step that introduced a universal primer site along with unique molecular identifiers. Priming of cDNA synthesis was performed from both the TCR alpha and TCR beta constant segments. Library amplification involved two PCR steps, and the second step added sample barcodes and sequencing adapters. Sequencing of the libraries was done on either Illumina HiSeq 2500 (2x100 bp) or NovaSeq (2x150 bp). Processing in the source paper ran as follows. Reads were demultiplexed and collapsed into UMI consensus sequences with MIGEC, and V(D)J alignment was performed with MiXCR. Vaccine-responding clonotypes were defined with edgeR using replicate PBMC samples, requiring FDR below 0.01 and a log2 fold change above 5 up to day 15. Each bulk clonotype received a CD4 or CD8 identity based on whether the sequenced CD4 or CD8 repertoire contained that clonotype at higher abundance. Through fastp at Q25 and MiXCR, TCRdb rebuilt clones from the public reads, retaining in-frame beta chains. Each CDR3 protein gets just one entry, which takes the most common genes and DNA from the rows behind it. TCRdb assigned the V and J calls; the authors' analysis was not used. The sample contains 500,000 to 650,000 distinct CDR3 sequences, approximately 13% of them found a single time. The top ten clonotypes cover 11% to 15% of the sample.

V is pared back by 6 bases and J by 4 bases, with 12 bases lying between the germline termini. The CDR3 runs 13 amino acids, cysteine and phenylalanine included. The CDR3 DNA has 39 bases and is translated from base 1. The sample was PBMCs, taken on the day of the yellow fever booster vaccination. The TCR sequence derives from a man aged 25 to 40 who received the YFV17D yellow fever vaccine. This sequence uses TRBV12-3 or TRBV12-4 and TRBJ1-1; a tentative D match to TRBD1 spans 6 bases. DNA sequence: TGTGCCAGCAGACCAGCAGGGGTCACTGAAGCTTTCTTT. Translated, this gives CASRPAGVTEAFF.